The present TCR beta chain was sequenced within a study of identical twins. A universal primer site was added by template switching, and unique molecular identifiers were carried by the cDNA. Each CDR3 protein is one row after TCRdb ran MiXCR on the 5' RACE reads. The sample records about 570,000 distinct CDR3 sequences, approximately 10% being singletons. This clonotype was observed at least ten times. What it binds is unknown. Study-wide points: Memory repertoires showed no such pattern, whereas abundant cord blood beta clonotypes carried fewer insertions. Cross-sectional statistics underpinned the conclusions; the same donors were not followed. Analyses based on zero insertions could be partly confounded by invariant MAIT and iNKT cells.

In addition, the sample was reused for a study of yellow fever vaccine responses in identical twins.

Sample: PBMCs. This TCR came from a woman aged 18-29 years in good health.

CDR3 DNA sequence: TGCAGTGCTAGGACTAGCGGAGCTGGAGAGACCCAGTACTTC. Encoded protein: CSARTSGAGETQYF. The chain joins TRBV20-1 to TRBJ2-5, with 9 nucleotides matching TRBD2. The CDR3 runs to 14 residues. With 3 bases clipped from V and 4 bases from J, the junction kept 6 bases outside the gene matches. Germline CDR1 is DFQATT and CDR2 is SNEGSKA (reference sequence).